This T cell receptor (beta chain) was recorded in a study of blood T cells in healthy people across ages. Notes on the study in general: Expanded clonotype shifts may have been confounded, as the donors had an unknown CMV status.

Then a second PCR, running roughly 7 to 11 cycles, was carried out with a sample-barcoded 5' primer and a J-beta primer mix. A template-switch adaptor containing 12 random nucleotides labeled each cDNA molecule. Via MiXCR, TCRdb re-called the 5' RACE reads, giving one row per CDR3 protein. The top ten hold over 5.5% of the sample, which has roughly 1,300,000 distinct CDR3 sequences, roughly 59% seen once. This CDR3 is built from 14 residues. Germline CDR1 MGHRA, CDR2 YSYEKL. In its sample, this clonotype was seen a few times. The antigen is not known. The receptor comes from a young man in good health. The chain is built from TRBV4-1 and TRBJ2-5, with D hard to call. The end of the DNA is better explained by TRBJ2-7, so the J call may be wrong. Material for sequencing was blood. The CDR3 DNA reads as TGCGCCAGCAGCCAAGGGTACCGCACCTACGAGCAGTACTTC. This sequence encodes CASSQGYRTYEQYF.